These T cell receptor beta chains were read from a single sample in a study of blood T cell repertoires in COVID-19. The data were produced by immunoSEQ multiplex PCR, yet TCRdb's version contains in-frame clones alone and is incomplete. The sample has around 60,000 clones, 65% to 90% seen once; the top ten hold roughly 10%. Sequencing was performed on peripheral blood. The receptors come from a man between 45 and 60 years old with COVID-19, enrolled during active disease. CDR3s include the opening cysteine and the closing phenylalanine or tryptophan. D genes are given only for firm matches. Clone size appears in some rows only: once, few, many, or a class for an expanded clone.

CASSLGRNNEQFF	TGTGCCAGCAGCTTAGGCAGAAACAATGAGCAGTTCTTC	TRBJ2-1	TRBV7-3	-	-
CATSDRDPGSTDTQYF	TGTGCCACCAGTGATCGTGACCCAGGGAGCACAGATACGCAGTATTTT	TRBJ2-3	TRBV24-1	-	-
CASSLSISSFGEQYF	TGTGCCAGCAGTTTATCGATAAGCTCCTTCGGCGAGCAGTACTTC	TRBJ2-7	TRBV27	-	-
CAWSVGGPGYTF	TGTGCCTGGAGTGTGGGAGGACCTGGCTACACCTTC	TRBJ1-2	TRBV30	-	-
CASSPQTLGSYGYTF	TGTGCCAGTAGTCCGCAAACCCTCGGGAGCTATGGCTACACCTTC	TRBJ1-2	TRBV19	-	-
CASSERGTGANVLTF	TGTGCCAGCAGTGAACGGGGGACCGGGGCCAACGTCCTGACTTTC	TRBJ2-6	TRBV6-1	-	-
CASSPGTGSDNEQFF	TGTGCCAGCTCCCCCGGGACAGGGAGCGACAATGAGCAGTTCTTC	TRBJ2-1	TRBV11-2	-	TRBD1
CASSQDIPGGQMNQPQHF	TGCGCCAGCAGCCAAGATATACCTGGGGGACAGATGAATCAGCCCCAGCATTTT	TRBJ1-5	TRBV4-3	-	TRBD1
CASSGQKNTEAFF	TGCGCCAGCAGCGGACAGAAGAACACTGAAGCTTTCTTT	TRBJ1-1	TRBV4-3	-	-
CASSYSGQGVSPLHF	TGTGCCAGCAGTTACTCTGGACAGGGGGTTTCACCCCTCCACTTT	TRBJ1-6	TRBV6-6	-	TRBD1
CASSLKGNNQPQHF	TGTGCCAGCAGCTTGAAGGGGAATAATCAGCCCCAGCATTTT	TRBJ1-5	TRBV5-6	-	-
CASSFTGDGNIQYF	TGTGCCAGCAGCTTTACGGGGGACGGAAACATTCAGTACTTC	TRBJ2-4	TRBV5-6	-	-
CASSLASAHTDTQYF	TGTGCCAGCAGCTTAGCTAGCGCACACACAGATACGCAGTATTTT	TRBJ2-3	TRBV11-1	few	-
CASSPQGVRTEAFF	TGTGCCAGCAGCCCACAGGGGGTTCGCACTGAAGCTTTCTTT	TRBJ1-1	TRBV21-1	-	-
CASHTGYRGNEQFF	TGTGCCAGTCATACAGGGTACCGGGGCAATGAGCAGTTCTTC	TRBJ2-1	TRBV19	-	-
CASSLFGSNQPQHF	TGTGCCAGCAGTTTATTTGGCTCTAATCAGCCCCAGCATTTT	TRBJ1-5	TRBV28	-	-
CATSDSGLATDTQYF	TGTGCCACCAGTGATTCTGGACTAGCGACAGATACGCAGTATTTT	TRBJ2-3	TRBV24-1	once	TRBD2
CASSLEGQGAVYGYTF	TGTGCCAGCAGCTTAGAAGGGCAGGGGGCTGTCTATGGCTACACCTTC	TRBJ1-2	TRBV13	-	TRBD1
CASSLGRAGGPDTQYF	TGTGCCAGCAGCTTGGGGCGAGCGGGAGGGCCGGATACGCAGTATTTT	TRBJ2-3	TRBV5-6	-	TRBD2
CATSDPSGRAFNEQFF	TGTGCCACCAGTGACCCTAGCGGGAGGGCCTTTAATGAGCAGTTCTTC	TRBJ2-1	TRBV24-1	-	TRBD2
CASSYAGQKNTEAFF	TGTGCCAGCAGTTACGCGGGACAGAAAAACACTGAAGCTTTCTTT	TRBJ1-1	TRBV6-6	-	TRBD1
CASSPHKGDQPQHF	TGTGCCAGCAGTCCCCATAAAGGGGATCAGCCCCAGCATTTT	TRBJ1-5	TRBV6-5	few	-
CAWAPSQGKFYGSPLHF	TGTGCCTGGGCCCCCTCCCAGGGGAAATTTTATGGTTCACCCCTCCACTTT	TRBJ1-6	TRBV30	once	-
CASSVNTDTQYF	TGTGCCAGCAGCGTCAATACAGATACGCAGTATTTT	TRBJ2-3	TRBV9	once	-
CATSRAGLAGGETQYF	TGTGCCACCAGCAGAGCAGGACTAGCGGGAGGTGAGACCCAGTACTTC	TRBJ2-5	TRBV15	-	TRBD2
CASSLTGNSNQPQHF	TGTGCCAGCAGTTTGACAGGTAATAGCAATCAGCCCCAGCATTTT	TRBJ1-5	TRBV28	-	-
CASSSGTSGYEQYF	TGCGCCAGCAGTTCCGGGACTAGCGGCTACGAGCAGTACTTC	TRBJ2-7	TRBV5-1	-	TRBD2
CASSSGLLSYNEQFF	TGTGCCAGCAGCTCGGGACTACTCTCCTACAATGAGCAGTTCTTC	TRBJ2-1	TRBV7-8	-	TRBD2
CATSPGQATEAFF	TGTGCCACCAGTCCGGGACAGGCCACTGAAGCTTTCTTT	TRBJ1-1	TRBV24-1	-	TRBD1
CATSADRDGSYEQYF	TGTGCCACCAGTGCAGACAGGGATGGGAGCTACGAGCAGTACTTC	TRBJ2-7	TRBV24-1	-	TRBD1
CASCLPGLAGAYTGELFF	TGCGCCAGCTGCCTACCGGGACTAGCGGGAGCTTACACCGGGGAGCTGTTTTTT	TRBJ2-2	TRBV5-1	-	TRBD2
CASSQAGTGNQPQHF	TGTGCCAGCAGCCAGGCCGGGACAGGGAATCAGCCCCAGCATTTT	TRBJ1-5	TRBV3-1/TRBV3-2	-	TRBD1
CASSSLRAAGTGGNEQFF	TGTGCCAGCAGCTCCTTAAGGGCCGCCGGGACAGGGGGAAATGAGCAGTTCTTC	TRBJ2-1	TRBV5-8	-	TRBD1
CASSQDSRSNSPLHF	TGCGCCAGCAGCCAAGATTCCAGGTCTAATTCACCCCTCCACTTT	TRBJ1-6	TRBV4-3	-	-
CAWSTGTVGQPQHF	TGTGCCTGGAGTACCGGGACAGTAGGTCAGCCCCAGCATTTT	TRBJ1-5	TRBV30	-	TRBD1
CASSKMAGGYTF	TGTGCCAGCAGCAAGATGGCCGGGGGCTACACCTTC	TRBJ1-2	TRBV21-1	-	-
CASREAPGRVGEQFF	TGTGCCAGCAGGGAAGCCCCGGGCAGGGTGGGTGAGCAGTTCTTC	TRBJ2-1	TRBV6-1	-	-
CASSSLGTTGEQYF	TGTGCCAGCAGCTCATTGGGGACTACGGGAGAGCAGTACTTC	TRBJ2-7	TRBV7-9	-	TRBD2
CASSWSQGPGEQFF	TGCGCCAGCAGCTGGTCGCAGGGTCCCGGTGAGCAGTTCTTC	TRBJ2-1	TRBV5-1	-	-
CASSSPRTDPLTYTGELFF	TGTGCCAGCAGTTCGCCCAGGACAGACCCACTCACTTACACCGGGGAGCTGTTTTTT	TRBJ2-2	TRBV6-2/TRBV6-3	-	-
CASSLPREGTQPQHF	TGTGCCAGCAGTTTACCCAGGGAGGGGACGCAGCCCCAGCATTTT	TRBJ1-5	TRBV28	-	-
CASGGPYNSPLHF	TGTGCCTCCGGGGGGCCCTATAATTCACCCCTCCACTTT	TRBJ1-6	TRBV28	-	-
CASSQGGGQVTEAFF	TGTGCCAGCAGCCAAGGAGGAGGGCAGGTGACTGAAGCTTTCTTT	TRBJ1-1	TRBV3-1/TRBV3-2	once	-
CASKPLGQGPEKLFF	TGTGCCAGCAAGCCCCTGGGACAGGGTCCCGAAAAACTGTTTTTT	TRBJ1-4	TRBV27	once	TRBD1
CASSVAWFAGEGGYTF	TGTGCCAGCAGCGTAGCGTGGTTTGCGGGGGAGGGTGGCTACACCTTC	TRBJ1-2	TRBV9	-	-
CAISTGGRGNSPLHF	TGTGCCATCAGCACAGGGGGACGGGGTAATTCACCCCTCCACTTT	TRBJ1-6	TRBV10-3	-	TRBD1
CSASRGTSYEQYF	TGCAGTGCTAGTCGGGGGACCTCCTACGAGCAGTACTTC	TRBJ2-7	TRBV20-1	once	-
CASSQAGNSNQPQHF	TGTGCCAGCAGCCAAGCAGGGAATAGCAATCAGCCCCAGCATTTT	TRBJ1-5	TRBV3-1/TRBV3-2	-	-
CASSQQGFYEQYF	TGTGCCAGCAGCCAACAGGGGTTCTACGAGCAGTACTTC	TRBJ2-7	TRBV3-1/TRBV3-2	-	-
CASSRRTGTSSPSGQAYF	TGTGCCAGCAGCCGTCGAACTGGAACTAGCAGTCCCAGTGGGCAGGCCTACTTC	TRBJ2-5	TRBV3-1/TRBV3-2	-	-
CSASGTGSSYNSPLHF	TGCAGTGCGAGTGGGACAGGGAGCTCCTATAATTCACCCCTCCACTTT	TRBJ1-6	TRBV20-1	-	TRBD1
CASSFEASDGYTF	TGTGCCAGCAGTTTCGAAGCGTCGGATGGCTACACCTTC	TRBJ1-2	TRBV28	-	-
CASSKDRGKWYGYTF	TGTGCCAGTAGTAAAGACAGGGGTAAATGGTATGGCTACACCTTC	TRBJ1-2	TRBV19	-	TRBD1